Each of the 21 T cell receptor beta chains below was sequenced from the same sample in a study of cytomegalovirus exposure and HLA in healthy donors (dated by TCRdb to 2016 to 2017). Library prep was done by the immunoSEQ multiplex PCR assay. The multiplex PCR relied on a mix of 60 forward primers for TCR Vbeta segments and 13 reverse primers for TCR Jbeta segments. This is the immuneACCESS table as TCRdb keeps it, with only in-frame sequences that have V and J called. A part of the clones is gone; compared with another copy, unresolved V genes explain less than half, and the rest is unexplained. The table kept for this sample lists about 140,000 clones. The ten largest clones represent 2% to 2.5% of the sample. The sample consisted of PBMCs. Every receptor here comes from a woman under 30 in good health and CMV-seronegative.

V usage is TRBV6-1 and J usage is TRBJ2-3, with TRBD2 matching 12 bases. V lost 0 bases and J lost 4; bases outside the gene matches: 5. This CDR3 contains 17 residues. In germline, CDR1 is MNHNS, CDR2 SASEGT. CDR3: CASSEAQLAGGSDTQYF. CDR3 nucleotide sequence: TGTGCCAGCAGTGAAGCCCAACTAGCGGGAGGCTCAGATACGCAGTATTTT.

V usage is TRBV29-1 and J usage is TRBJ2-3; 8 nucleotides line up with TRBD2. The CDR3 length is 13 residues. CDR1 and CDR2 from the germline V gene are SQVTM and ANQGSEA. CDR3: CSMGLVSTDTQYF. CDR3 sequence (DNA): TGCAGTATGGGACTAGTATCCACAGATACGCAGTATTTT.

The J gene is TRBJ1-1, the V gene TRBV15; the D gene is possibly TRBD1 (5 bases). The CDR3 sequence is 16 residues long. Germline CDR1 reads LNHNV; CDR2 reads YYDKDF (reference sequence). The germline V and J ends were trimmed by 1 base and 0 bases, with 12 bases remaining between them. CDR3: CATSRVWSRVNTEAFF. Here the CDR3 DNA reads TGTGCCACCAGCAGAGTGTGGAGCAGGGTGAACACTGAAGCTTTCTTT.

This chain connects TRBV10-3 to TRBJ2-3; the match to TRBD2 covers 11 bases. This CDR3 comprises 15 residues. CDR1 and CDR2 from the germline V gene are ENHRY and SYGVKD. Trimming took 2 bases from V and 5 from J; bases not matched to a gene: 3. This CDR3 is CAISELAGGGDTQYF. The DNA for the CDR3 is TGTGCCATCAGTGAGCTAGCGGGAGGAGGAGATACGCAGTATTTT.

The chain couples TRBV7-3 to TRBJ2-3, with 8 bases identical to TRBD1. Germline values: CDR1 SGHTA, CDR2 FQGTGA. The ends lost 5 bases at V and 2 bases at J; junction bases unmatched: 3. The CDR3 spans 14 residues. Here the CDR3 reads CASSRDRYTDTQYF. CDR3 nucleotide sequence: TGTGCCAGCAGCCGGGACAGGTACACAGATACGCAGTATTTT.

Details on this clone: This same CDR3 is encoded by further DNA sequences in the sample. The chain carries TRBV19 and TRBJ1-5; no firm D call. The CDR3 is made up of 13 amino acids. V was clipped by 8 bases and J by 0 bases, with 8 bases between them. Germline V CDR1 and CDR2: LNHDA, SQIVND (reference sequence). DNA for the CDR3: TGTGCCAGTCGGTTAAATAGCAATCAGCCCCAGCATTTT. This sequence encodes CASRLNSNQPQHF.

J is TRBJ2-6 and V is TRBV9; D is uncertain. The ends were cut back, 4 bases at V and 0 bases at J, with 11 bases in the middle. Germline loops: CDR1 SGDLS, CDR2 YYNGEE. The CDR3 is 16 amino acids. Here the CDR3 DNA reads TGTGCCAGCAGCAATATGCCGGGCTCTGGGGCCAACGTCCTGACTTTC. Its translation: CASSNMPGSGANVLTF.

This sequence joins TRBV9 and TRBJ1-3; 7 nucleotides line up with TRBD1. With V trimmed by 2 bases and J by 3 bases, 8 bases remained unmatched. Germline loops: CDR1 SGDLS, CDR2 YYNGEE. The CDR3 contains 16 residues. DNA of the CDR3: TGTGCCAGCAGCGTTGGGGACAGTGATTTTGGAAACACCATATATTTT. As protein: CASSVGDSDFGNTIYF. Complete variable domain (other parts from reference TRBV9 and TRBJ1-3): DSGVTQTPKHLITATGQRVTLRCSPRSGDLSVYWYQQSLDQGLQFLIQYYNGEERAKGNILERFSAQQFPDLHSELNLSSLELGDSALYFCASSVGDSDFGNTIYFGEGSWLTVV.

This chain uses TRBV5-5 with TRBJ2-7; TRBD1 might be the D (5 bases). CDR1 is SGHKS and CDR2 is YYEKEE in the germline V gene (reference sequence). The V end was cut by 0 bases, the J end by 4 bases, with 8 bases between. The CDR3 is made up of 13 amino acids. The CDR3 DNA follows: TGTGCCAGCAGCTTGGAACAGGATTACGAGCAGTACGTC. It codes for CASSLEQDYEQYV.

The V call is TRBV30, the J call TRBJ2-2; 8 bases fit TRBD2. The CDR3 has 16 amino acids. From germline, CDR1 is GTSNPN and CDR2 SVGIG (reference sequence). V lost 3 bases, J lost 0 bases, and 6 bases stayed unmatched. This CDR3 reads CAWRKFSGTNTGELFF. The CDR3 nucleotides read TGTGCCTGGAGGAAATTTAGCGGGACGAACACCGGGGAGCTGTTTTTT.

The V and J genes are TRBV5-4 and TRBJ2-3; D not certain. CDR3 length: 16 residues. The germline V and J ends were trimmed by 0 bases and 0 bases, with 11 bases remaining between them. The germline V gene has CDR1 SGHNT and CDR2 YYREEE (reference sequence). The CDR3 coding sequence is TGTGCCAGCAGCTTGGACCGAGCGCGAAGCACAGATACGCAGTATTTT. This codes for CASSLDRARSTDTQYF.

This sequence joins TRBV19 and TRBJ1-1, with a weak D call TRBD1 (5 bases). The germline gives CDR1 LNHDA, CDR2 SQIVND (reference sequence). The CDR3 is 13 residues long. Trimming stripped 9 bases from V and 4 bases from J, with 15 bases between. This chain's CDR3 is CASKTDNPTEAFF. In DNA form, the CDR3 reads TGTGCCAGCAAGACAGACAACCCCACTGAAGCTTTCTTT.

CDR3 in DNA: TGTGCCAGCAGTTACTCTAGCGAGACCCAGTACTTC. It yields the protein CASSYSSETQYF. The chain has TRBV6-6 and TRBJ2-5; D remains ambiguous. This CDR3 comprises 12 residues. Germline CDR1 is MNHNY and CDR2 is SVGAGI (reference sequence). V was shortened by 0 bases and J by 5 bases, with 4 bases between the two germline ends.

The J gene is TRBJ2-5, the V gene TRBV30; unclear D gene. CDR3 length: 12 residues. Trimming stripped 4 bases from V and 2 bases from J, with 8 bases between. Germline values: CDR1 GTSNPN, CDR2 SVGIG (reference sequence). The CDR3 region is CAWTGLQETQYF. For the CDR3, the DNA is TGTGCCTGGACAGGCCTGCAAGAGACCCAGTACTTC.

This CDR3 is CATSRDPGTGGNQPQHF. The CDR3 nucleotides are TGTGCCACCAGCAGAGACCCCGGGACAGGTGGCAATCAGCCCCAGCATTTT. The rearrangement links TRBV15 to TRBJ1-5, with TRBD1 matching 8 bases. J lost 2 bases, V lost 0 bases, and 6 bases had no gene match. CDR1 is LNHNV, CDR2 YYDKDF, per germline (reference sequence). The CDR3 has 17 amino acids.

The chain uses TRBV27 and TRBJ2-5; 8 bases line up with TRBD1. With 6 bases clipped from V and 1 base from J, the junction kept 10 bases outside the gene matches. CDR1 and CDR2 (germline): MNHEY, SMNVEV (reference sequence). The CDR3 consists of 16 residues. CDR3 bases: TGTGCCAGCAGGCTTTCCGGTACAGGGGGCCAAGAGACCCAGTACTTC. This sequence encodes CASRLSGTGGQETQYF.

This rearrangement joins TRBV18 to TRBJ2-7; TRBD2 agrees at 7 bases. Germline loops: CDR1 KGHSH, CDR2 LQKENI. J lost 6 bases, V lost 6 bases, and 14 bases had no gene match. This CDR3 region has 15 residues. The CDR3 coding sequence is TGTGCCAGCTCCCCTCTCGGGGGGAGCGAAAGCGAGCAGTACTTC. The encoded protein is CASSPLGGSESEQYF.

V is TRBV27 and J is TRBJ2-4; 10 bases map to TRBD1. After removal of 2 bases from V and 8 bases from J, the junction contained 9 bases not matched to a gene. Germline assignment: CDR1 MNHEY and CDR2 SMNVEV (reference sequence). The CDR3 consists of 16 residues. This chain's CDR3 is CASSLLSGTGVDIQYF. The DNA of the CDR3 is TGTGCCAGCAGTTTACTGTCCGGGACAGGGGTAGACATTCAGTACTTC.

In DNA, the CDR3 is TGTGCCAGCAGCACTAGGACTTTCCTAGCGGGAGGTGACAATGAGCAGTTCTTC. This gives the protein CASSTRTFLAGGDNEQFF. This chain connects TRBV21-1 to TRBJ2-1; TRBD2 reflects the table's D call only, with no check against the DNA. TRBV21-1 is reported as a pseudogene. This CDR3 has 18 amino acids.

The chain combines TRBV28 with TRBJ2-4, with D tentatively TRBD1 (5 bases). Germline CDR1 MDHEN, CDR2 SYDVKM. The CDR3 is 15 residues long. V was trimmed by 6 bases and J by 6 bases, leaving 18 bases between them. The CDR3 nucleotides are TGTGCCAGCAGCCTGACAAAGGGGTCTCGAAACATTCAGTACTTC. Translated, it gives CASSLTKGSRNIQYF. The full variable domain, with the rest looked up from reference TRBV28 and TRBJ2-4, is DVKVTQSSRYLVKRTGEKVFLECVQDMDHENMFWYRQDPGLGLRLIYFSYDVKMKEKGDIPEGYSVSREKKERFSLILESASTNQTSMYLCASSLTKGSRNIQYFGAGTRLSVL.

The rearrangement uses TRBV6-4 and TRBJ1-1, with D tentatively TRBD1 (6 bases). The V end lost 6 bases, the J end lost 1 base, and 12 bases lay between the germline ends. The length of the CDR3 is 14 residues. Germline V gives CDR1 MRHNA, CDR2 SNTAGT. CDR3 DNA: TGTGCCAGCAGAATAGACAGGAGGAACACTGAAGCTTTCTTT. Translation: CASRIDRRNTEAFF.